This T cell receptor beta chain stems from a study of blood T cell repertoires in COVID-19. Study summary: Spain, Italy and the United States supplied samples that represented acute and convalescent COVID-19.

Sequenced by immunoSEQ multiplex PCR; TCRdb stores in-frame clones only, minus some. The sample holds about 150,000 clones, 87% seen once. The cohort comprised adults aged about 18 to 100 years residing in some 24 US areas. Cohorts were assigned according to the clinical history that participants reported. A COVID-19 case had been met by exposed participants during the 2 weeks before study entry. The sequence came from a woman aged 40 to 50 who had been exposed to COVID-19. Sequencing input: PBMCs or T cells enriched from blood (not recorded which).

The CDR3 sequence: CASGLLRDRGSPPDQPQHF. CDR3 nucleotide sequence: TGTGCTAGTGGTTTGCTAAGGGACAGGGGTAGCCCCCCGGATCAGCCCCAGCATTTT. The V call is TRBV12-5, the J call TRBJ1-5; 10 nucleotides align to TRBD1. Germline V gene lookup returns CDR1 LGHNT and CDR2 FRNRAP. The CDR3 is 19 amino acids. With V trimmed by 2 bases and J by 5 bases, 15 bases remained unmatched.